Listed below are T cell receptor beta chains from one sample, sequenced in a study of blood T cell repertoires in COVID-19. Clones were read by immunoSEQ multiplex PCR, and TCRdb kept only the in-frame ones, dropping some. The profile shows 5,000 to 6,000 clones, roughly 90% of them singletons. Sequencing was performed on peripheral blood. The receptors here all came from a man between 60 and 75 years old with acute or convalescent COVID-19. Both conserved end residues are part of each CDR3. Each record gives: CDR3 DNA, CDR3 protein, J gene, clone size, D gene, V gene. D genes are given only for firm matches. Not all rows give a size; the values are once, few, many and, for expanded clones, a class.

TGTGCCAGCAGCGTAAGGGTAGGAGAGGGTGAGCAGTTCTTC CASSVRVGEGEQFF TRBJ2-1 NA NA TRBV9
TGTGCCAGCAGTTCCACAGGGACCGAGCAGTACTTC CASSSTGTEQYF TRBJ2-7 once NA TRBV27
TGTGCCAGCAGCTTAGGGCCCGGCACTGAAGCTTTCTTT CASSLGPGTEAFF TRBJ1-1 NA NA TRBV13
TGTGCCAGCAGTGTCACAGGGGAAAAAGCTTTCTTT CASSVTGEKAFF TRBJ1-1 NA TRBD1 TRBV2
TGTGCCAGCAGCCCGCCGGGACTAGCGGGACTTGACTCCTACAATGAGCAGTTCTTC CASSPPGLAGLDSYNEQFF TRBJ2-1 few TRBD2 TRBV3-1/TRBV3-2
TGTGCCAGCAGTTCCGGGACAGGGGGCACAGATACGCAGTATTTT CASSSGTGGTDTQYF TRBJ2-3 NA TRBD1 TRBV27
TGTGCCAGCAGCTTGGGACTAGCGGCGAAGACCCAGTACTTC CASSLGLAAKTQYF TRBJ2-5 NA TRBD2 TRBV5-6
TGTGCCAGCACCACCCCCGGGGGTGAAGCTTTCTTT CASTTPGGEAFF TRBJ1-1 NA NA TRBV21-1
TGTGCCAGCCGAGGGATCGGGTACGAGCAGTACTTC CASRGIGYEQYF TRBJ2-7 NA NA TRBV19
TGTGCCACCAGCAGAGATCTCATAGGGGCTCGAGATCAGCCCCAGCATTTT CATSRDLIGARDQPQHF TRBJ1-5 NA NA TRBV15
TGTGCCAGCAGCTTCGGTCGGGGGGCTGGTTACGAGCAGTACTTC CASSFGRGAGYEQYF TRBJ2-7 NA NA TRBV7-2